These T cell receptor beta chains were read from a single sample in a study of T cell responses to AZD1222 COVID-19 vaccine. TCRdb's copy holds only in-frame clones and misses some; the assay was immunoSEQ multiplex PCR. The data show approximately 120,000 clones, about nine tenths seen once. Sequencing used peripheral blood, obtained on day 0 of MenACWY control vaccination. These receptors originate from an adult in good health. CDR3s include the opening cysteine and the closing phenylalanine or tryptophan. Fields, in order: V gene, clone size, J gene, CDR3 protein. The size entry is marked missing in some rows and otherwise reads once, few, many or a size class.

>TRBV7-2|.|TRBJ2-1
CASSLISSPEQFF
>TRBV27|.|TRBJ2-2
CASRNTGELFF
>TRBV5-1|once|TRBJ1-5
CARSLGGGNQPQHF
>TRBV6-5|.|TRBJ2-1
CASRLSGSYEQFF
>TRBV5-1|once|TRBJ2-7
CASSLKKSGISSYEQYF
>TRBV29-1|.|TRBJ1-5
CSVQGEWNQPQHF
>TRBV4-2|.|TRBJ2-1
CASSQNTGTYNEQFF
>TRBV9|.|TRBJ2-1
CASSVATSGAYNEQFF
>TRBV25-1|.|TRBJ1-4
CASSETALSEKLFF
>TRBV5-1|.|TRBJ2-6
CASSTGPSLGANVLTF
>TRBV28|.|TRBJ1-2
CASSTPQGRYGYTF
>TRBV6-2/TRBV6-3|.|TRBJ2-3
CASSPLPGQGAGTQYF
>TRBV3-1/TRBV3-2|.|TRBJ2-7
CASSQVWDYQSEQYF
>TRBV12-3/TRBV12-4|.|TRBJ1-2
CASRAGLLNGYTF
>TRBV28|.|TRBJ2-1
CASSVFAEQFF
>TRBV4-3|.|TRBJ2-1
CASSQESGGLWSYNEQFF
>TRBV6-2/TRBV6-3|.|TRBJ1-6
CASSDGQGASPLHF
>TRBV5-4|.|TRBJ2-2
CASSPYSGRAGTGELFF
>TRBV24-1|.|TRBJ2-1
CATSDTNRFTYNEQFF
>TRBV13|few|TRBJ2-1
CASSLGLNNEQFF
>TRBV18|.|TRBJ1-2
CASSPQDKKLSNYGYTF
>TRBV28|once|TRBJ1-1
CASSLVIGNTEAFF